This TCR beta chain was found in a study of blood T cell repertoires in COVID-19. The V gene lost 0 bases and the J gene lost 5 bases, with 12 bases spanning the gap. Germline lookup yields CDR1 SGHNT and CDR2 YYREEE (reference sequence). CDR3 length equals 14 residues. Clones were read by immunoSEQ multiplex PCR, and TCRdb kept only the in-frame ones, dropping some. The sample records 99,000 or so clones, around 86% being singletons. The chain employs TRBV5-4 and TRBJ2-7; weak D call: TRBD1 (6 bases). The origin of this receptor is an elderly man with acute or convalescent COVID-19. The specimen was peripheral blood. CDR3 sequence: CASSLGPTGNEQYF. CDR3 coding DNA: TGTGCCAGCAGCTTGGGCCCTACAGGGAACGAGCAGTACTTC.